Sequencing of this TCR beta chain was carried out in a study of Ad26.COV2.S vaccination and SARS-CoV-2 variants. Study-wide results and caveats: The placebo group had lower spike-specific TCR breadth than the vaccine recipients did.

Using immunoSEQ multiplex PCR, the repertoire was profiled, and TCRdb retains in-frame clones only, with some absent. The table lists hundreds of thousands of clones, roughly 87% of them singletons. The treatment here: approximately 18 received Ad26.COV2.S at low or high dose, single or two shots; several received placebo; per-sample allocation not given. Collection of the samples took place on day 63 after the first injection of vaccine or placebo. Its platform was an Ad26 vector, and its expressed antigen was Wuhan-strain SARS-CoV-2 spike. As for this clone: Its antigen is currently unknown.

CDR3 length: 11 residues. Trimming removed 5 bases at V and 9 bases at J, with 11 bases between. Germline values: CDR1 LNHDA, CDR2 SQIVND (reference sequence). This specimen was peripheral blood, taken in a trial of Ad26.COV2.S vaccine versus placebo. The source is a person aged 18-60 years who received the Ad26.COV2.S COVID-19 vaccine or a placebo. This sequence joins TRBV19 and TRBJ2-7; perhaps TRBD2 as D (5 bases). CDR3 DNA: TGTGCCAGTAGTCTCGGAGGTGTGCAGTACTTC. Its translation: CASSLGGVQYF. Full variable domain (rest looked up from reference TRBV19 and TRBJ2-7): DGGITQSPKYLFRKEGQNVTLSCEQNLNHDAMYWYRQDPGQGLRLIYYSQIVNDFQKGDIAEGYSVSREKKESFPLTVTSAQKNPTAFYLCASSLGGVQYFGPGTRLTVT.